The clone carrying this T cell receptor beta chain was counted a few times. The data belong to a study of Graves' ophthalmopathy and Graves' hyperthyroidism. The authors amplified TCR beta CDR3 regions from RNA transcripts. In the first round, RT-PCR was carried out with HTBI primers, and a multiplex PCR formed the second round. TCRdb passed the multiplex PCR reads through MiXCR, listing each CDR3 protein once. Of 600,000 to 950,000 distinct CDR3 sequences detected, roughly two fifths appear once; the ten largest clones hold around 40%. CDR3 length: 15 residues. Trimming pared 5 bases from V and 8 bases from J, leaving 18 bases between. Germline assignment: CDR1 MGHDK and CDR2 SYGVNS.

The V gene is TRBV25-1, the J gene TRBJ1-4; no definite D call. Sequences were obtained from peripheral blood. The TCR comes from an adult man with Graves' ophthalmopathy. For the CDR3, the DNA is TGTGCCAGCAGTCTCTCGGCCGCAGGAGCAGAAAAACTGTTTTTT. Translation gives CASSLSAAGAEKLFF.